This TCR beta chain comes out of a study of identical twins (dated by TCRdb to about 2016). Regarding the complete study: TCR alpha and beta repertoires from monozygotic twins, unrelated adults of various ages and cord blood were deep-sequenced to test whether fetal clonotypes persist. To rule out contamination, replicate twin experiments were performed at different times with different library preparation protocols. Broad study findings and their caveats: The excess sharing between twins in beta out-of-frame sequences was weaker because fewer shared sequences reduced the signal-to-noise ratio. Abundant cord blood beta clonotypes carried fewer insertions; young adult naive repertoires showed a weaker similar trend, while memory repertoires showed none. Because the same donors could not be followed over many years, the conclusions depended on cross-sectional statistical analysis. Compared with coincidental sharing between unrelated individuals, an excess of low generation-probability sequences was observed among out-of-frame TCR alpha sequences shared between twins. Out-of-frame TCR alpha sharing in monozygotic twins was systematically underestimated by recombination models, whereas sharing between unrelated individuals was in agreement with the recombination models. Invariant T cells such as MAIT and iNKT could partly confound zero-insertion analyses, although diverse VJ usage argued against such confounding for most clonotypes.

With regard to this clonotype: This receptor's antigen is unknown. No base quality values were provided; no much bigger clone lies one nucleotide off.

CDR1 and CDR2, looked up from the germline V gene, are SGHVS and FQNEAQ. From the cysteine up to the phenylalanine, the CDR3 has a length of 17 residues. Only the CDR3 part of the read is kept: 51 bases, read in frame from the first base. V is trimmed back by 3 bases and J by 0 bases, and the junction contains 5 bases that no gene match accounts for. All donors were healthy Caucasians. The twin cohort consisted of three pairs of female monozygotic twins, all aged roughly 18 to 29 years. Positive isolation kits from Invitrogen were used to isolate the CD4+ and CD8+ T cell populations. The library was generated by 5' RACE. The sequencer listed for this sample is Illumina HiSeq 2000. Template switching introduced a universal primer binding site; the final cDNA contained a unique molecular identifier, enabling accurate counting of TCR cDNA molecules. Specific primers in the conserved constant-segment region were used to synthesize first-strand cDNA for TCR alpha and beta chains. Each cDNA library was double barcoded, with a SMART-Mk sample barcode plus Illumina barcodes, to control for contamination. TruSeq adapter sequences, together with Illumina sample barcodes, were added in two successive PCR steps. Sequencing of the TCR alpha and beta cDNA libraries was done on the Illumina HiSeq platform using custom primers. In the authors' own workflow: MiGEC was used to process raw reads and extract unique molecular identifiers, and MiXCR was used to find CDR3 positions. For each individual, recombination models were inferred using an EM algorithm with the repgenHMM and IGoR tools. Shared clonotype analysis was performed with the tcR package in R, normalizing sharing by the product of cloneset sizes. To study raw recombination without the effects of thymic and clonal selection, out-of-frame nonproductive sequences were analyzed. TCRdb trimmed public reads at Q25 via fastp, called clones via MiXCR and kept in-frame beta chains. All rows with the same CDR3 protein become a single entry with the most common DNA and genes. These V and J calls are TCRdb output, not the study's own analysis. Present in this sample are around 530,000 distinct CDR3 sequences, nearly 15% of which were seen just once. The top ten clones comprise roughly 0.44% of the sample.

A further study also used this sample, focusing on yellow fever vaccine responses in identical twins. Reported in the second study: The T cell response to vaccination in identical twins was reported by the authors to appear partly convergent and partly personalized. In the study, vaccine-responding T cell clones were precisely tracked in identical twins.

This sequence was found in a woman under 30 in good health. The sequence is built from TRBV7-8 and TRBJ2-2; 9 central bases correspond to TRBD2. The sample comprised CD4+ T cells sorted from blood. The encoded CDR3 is CASSLLAGQSNTGELFF. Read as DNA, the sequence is TGTGCCAGCAGCTTGCTAGCGGGACAGTCGAACACCGGGGAGCTGTTTTTT.